This record concerns one T cell receptor (beta chain) sequence. Antigen: not known. This sample stems from a study of OX40 agonist ivuxolimab in advanced cancers. Study details: Hepatocellular carcinoma, melanoma, renal cell or head and neck cancer occurred in dose-escalation patients. Findings and limits, study-wide: Several nonresponders also turned out to have low normalized T-cell clonal expansion.

V shed 3 bases and J 1 base; nucleotides not matched to a gene: 3. This CDR3 spans 16 amino acids. Germline CDR1 and CDR2: MRHNA and SNTAGT. Clones were read by immunoSEQ multiplex PCR, and TCRdb kept only the in-frame ones, dropping some. The sample lists some 43,000 clones; just under 95% were seen once. Enrollment shut out patients with autoimmune disease history or systemic immunosuppression. The sequence came from an adult with an advanced solid tumor such as melanoma, head and neck, liver or kidney cancer. Sequencing was performed on CD4+ or CD8+ T cells sorted from blood, taken in a trial of the OX40 agonist ivuxolimab. V and J are TRBV6-4 and TRBJ2-1; 10 nucleotides align to TRBD2. CDR3: CASSELAGVSYNEQFF. DNA for the CDR3: TGTGCCAGCAGTGAGCTAGCGGGAGTTTCCTACAATGAGCAGTTCTTC.